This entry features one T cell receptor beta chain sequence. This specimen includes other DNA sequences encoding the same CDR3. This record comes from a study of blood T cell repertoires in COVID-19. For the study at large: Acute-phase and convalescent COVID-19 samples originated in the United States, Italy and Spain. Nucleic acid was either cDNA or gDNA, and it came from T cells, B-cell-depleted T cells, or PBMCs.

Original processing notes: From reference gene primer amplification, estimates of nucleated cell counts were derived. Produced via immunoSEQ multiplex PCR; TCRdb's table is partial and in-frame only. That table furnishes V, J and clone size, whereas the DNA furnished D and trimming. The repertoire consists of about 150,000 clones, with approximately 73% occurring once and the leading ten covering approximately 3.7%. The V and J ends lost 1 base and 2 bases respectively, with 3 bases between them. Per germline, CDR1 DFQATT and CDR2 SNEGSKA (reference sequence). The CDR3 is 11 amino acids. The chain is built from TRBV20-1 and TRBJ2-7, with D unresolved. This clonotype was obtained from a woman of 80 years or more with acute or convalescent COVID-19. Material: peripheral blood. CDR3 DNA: TGCAGTGCTAGAGTCACCTACGAGCAGTACTTC. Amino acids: CSARVTYEQYF.